This T cell receptor (beta chain) was retrieved from a study of T cell repertoires in cytomegalovirus infection. Whole-study context: Indicated by public TCR beta signatures were CMV infection and matching HLA type.

TCRdb re-called the reads through MiXCR, storing one row per CDR3 protein. The sample shows over 300,000 distinct CDR3 sequences, roughly 15% of them seen only once. The germline V gene encodes CDR1 SGHDN and CDR2 FVKESK. The CDR3 contains 16 residues. V lost 1 base and J lost 3, with 13 bases in between. Overall study findings and caveats: Carriage of CMV together with the relevant HLA was identifiable through cumulative public TCR beta family frequency. There were HLA-C-restricted CMV-specific TCR beta clonotypes dominating the ex vivo response.

This clonotype occurred a few times. The antigen remains unidentified. The chain recombines TRBV14 with TRBJ2-1; D is possibly TRBD1 or TRBD2 (5 bases each). This TCR was sampled from a human donor in good health (CMV status not recorded). Some clones in this sample may be carry-over from other donors' samples. The sequenced material came from PBMCs. Here the CDR3 reads CASSQGPGRFYNEQFF. The CDR3 coding sequence is TGTGCCAGCAGCCAAGGTCCGGGACGATTCTACAATGAGCAGTTCTTC.